These 30 T cell receptor beta chains were sequenced from one sample in a study of spatial heterogeneity in lung cancer. The time point was: sample taken at primary tumor resection. No cell sorting; template was whole RNA from tumor, lung tissue or PBMC. TCRdb fed the 5' RACE reads into MiXCR, producing one record per CDR3 protein. The sample records 6,900 or so distinct CDR3 sequences, approximately 4% being singletons. This specimen consisted of normal lung tissue next to the tumor, obtained at surgery. These TCRs come from a female donor with early-stage non-small cell lung cancer.

In its sample, this clonotype was seen a few times. Within a library made for alpha chains, this beta chain is off target, and its count is uninformative. This chain links TRBV7-9 with TRBJ2-3, with 8 bases matching TRBD2. The germline V gene has CDR1 SEHNR and CDR2 FQNEAQ (reference sequence). The CDR3 runs 17 residues. J gave up 3 bases and V 5 bases, and 13 bases lay outside the gene matches. The CDR3 reads CASSIPRVAGMTDTQYF. The CDR3 bases are TGTGCCAGCAGCATACCTCGGGTAGCGGGGATGACAGATACGCAGTATTTT.

In this sample, this clonotype is medium-sized. Since it is a stray read in a library aimed at alpha chains, this beta chain has a size that is not meaningful. The chain recombines TRBV21-1 with TRBJ2-7; the table's D call TRBD1 went unverified against the DNA. TRBV21-1 is flagged as a pseudogene. The CDR3 has 15 amino acids. The CDR3 loop is CASSTFRDRVREQYF. The CDR3 DNA follows: TGTGCCAGCAGCACTTTCCGGGACAGGGTTAGGGAGCAGTACTTC.

Many counts were recorded for this clonotype. Since the library was made to target alpha chains, this beta chain is a stray read and its abundance is not meaningful. This chain connects TRBV29-1 to TRBJ1-1; 7 nucleotides match TRBD1. Germline V gene sequence: CDR1 SQVTM, CDR2 ANQGSEA. This CDR3 is 13 amino acids long. With 4 bases clipped from V and 4 bases from J, the junction kept 6 bases outside the gene matches. The CDR3 loop is CSVAEGASTEAFF. Written as DNA, the CDR3 is TGCAGCGTTGCGGAGGGGGCGAGCACTGAAGCTTTCTTT.

By proportion, this clonotype is medium-sized. This beta chain lies outside the target of a library built for alpha chains; its clone size means little. The chain has TRBV4-3 and TRBJ2-3; D is uncertain. The CDR3 runs 13 residues. Germline loops: CDR1 LGHNA, CDR2 YSLEER. Trimming pared 4 bases from V and 2 bases from J, leaving 7 bases between. The CDR3 sequence: CASSLLITDTQYF. CDR3 in DNA: TGCGCCAGCAGCCTACTAATCACAGATACGCAGTATTTT.

This clonotype is deemed medium-sized. This beta chain slipped into a library made for alpha chains as a stray read, so its size is not meaningful. The chain uses TRBV3-1 and TRBJ2-7; D is perhaps TRBD2 (6 bases). CDR1 and CDR2 from the germline V gene are LGHDT and YNNKEL (reference sequence). This CDR3 has 17 residues. V was pared by 0 bases and J by 2 bases, with 17 bases between. The CDR3 loop reads CASSQDSASGLTYEQYF. The DNA for the CDR3 is TGTGCCAGCAGCCAAGATAGTGCCAGCGGGCTTACCTACGAGCAGTACTTC.

At least ten counts were recorded for this clonotype. For a library built for alpha chains, this beta chain is a stray read; little rests on its size. V and J are TRBV6-2 or TRBV6-3 and TRBJ1-5, with a tentative D call TRBD1 (5 bases). The V end was cut by 6 bases, the J end by 0 bases, with 12 bases between. The CDR3 totals 15 residues. Germline lookup yields CDR1 MNHEY and CDR2 SVGEGT. The CDR3 region is CASRTGDFSNQPQHF. In DNA, the CDR3 is TGTGCCAGCAGGACGGGGGACTTTAGCAATCAGCCCCAGCATTTT.

This clonotype has more than one count but fewer than ten. Found in a library prepared for alpha chains, this beta chain is an off-target read, and its abundance has little meaning. J is TRBJ1-2 and V is TRBV29-1; TRBD1 might be the D (5 bases). The V end was cut by 6 bases, the J end by 6 bases, with 17 bases between. Germline CDR1 reads SQVTM; CDR2 reads ANQGSEA. The CDR3 is made up of 13 amino acids. Here the CDR3 reads CSVADSLGHGYTF. The CDR3 coding sequence is TGCAGCGTCGCCGACAGTCTAGGGCATGGCTACACCTTC.

This clonotype came up many times. The library was built for alpha chains, so this beta chain is an off-target read and its size means little. The rearrangement uses TRBV6-5 and TRBJ1-3; 8 nucleotides match TRBD1. Germline V gene sequence: CDR1 MNHEY, CDR2 SVGAGI. Unmatched junction bases numbered 7, after V lost 6 bases and J lost 0 bases. The CDR3 consists of 16 residues. CDR3 sequence: CASRRRQGTSGNTIYF. For the CDR3, the DNA is TGTGCCAGCAGGAGGAGACAGGGGACCTCTGGAAACACCATATATTTT.

Turning to this clonotype: Being off target in a library aimed at alpha chains, this beta chain has a size of little meaning. The V gene is TRBV12-3 or TRBV12-4, the J gene TRBJ1-1; D gene unclear. This CDR3 spans 14 amino acids. V lost 4 bases to trimming and J lost 3 bases, with 12 bases between them. The CDR3 DNA reads as TGTGCCAGCAGTTCCCATGGGATAGACACTGAAGCTTTCTTT. This sequence encodes CASSSHGIDTEAFF.

This clonotype has at least ten counts. This beta chain was picked up by a library intended for alpha chains and is off target, so its count carries little meaning. The chain joins TRBV7-9 to TRBJ2-7; 8 positions match TRBD1. J lost 6 bases, V lost 3 bases, and 7 bases had no gene match. This CDR3 contains 14 residues. CDR1 and CDR2 from the germline V gene are SEHNR and FQNEAQ (reference sequence). The CDR3 DNA is TGTGCCAGCAGCTTGACAGGGGTCGGCGGCGAGCAGTACTTC. It yields the protein CASSLTGVGGEQYF.

This clonotype was recorded at least ten times. As an off-target read in a library built for alpha chains, this beta chain has a frequency of little significance. This chain connects TRBV28 to TRBJ2-3, with 7 bases identical to TRBD1. The junction had 13 bases not matched to a gene; V was cut back by 3 bases and J by 7 bases. This CDR3 has 16 residues. Per the germline V gene, CDR1 is MDHEN and CDR2 is SYDVKM. The CDR3 region has the DNA TGTGCCAGCAGTTTCTACAGGGGACAAATGGGAAATACGCAGTATTTT. It encodes CASSFYRGQMGNTQYF.

By share, this clonotype counts as medium-sized. The library was built for alpha chains, so this beta chain is an off-target read and its size means little. This chain connects TRBV20-1 to TRBJ1-1; D is undetermined. From germline, CDR1 is DFQATT and CDR2 SNEGSKA (reference sequence). The CDR3 runs to 16 residues. V was shortened by 5 bases and J by 0 bases, with 19 bases between the two germline ends. The CDR3 DNA reads TGCAGTGCTGGACCACCGGGTGCCATCATGAACACTGAAGCTTTCTTT. This encodes CSAGPPGAIMNTEAFF.

This clonotype was detected many times. Because the library targeted alpha chains, this beta chain is an off-target read whose size means little. The chain has TRBV7-9 and TRBJ2-1, with D possibly being TRBD2 (5 bases). V gave up 5 bases and J gave up 8 bases, with 19 bases separating them. This CDR3 has 15 amino acids. Germline V gene data show CDR1 as SEHNR and CDR2 as FQNEAQ (reference sequence). This CDR3 reads CASSRPTGFGDEQFF. The CDR3 DNA is TGTGCCAGCAGCCGCCCGACGGGGTTTGGCGATGAGCAGTTCTTC. Using reference TRBV7-9 and TRBJ2-1 for the parts outside the CDR3, the full variable domain is DTGVSQNPRHKITKRGQNVTFRCDPISEHNRLYWYRQTLGQGPEFLTYFQNEAQLEKSRLLSDRFSAERPKGSFSTLEIQRTEQGDSAMYLCASSRPTGFGDEQFFGPGTRLTVL.

By sample fraction, this clonotype is medium-sized. Because this beta chain is a stray read in a library intended to capture alpha chains, its abundance should not be given much weight. V and J are TRBV5-6 and TRBJ1-5, with TRBD1 matching 8 bases. The germline V gene encodes CDR1 SGHDT and CDR2 YYEEEE. V was clipped by 4 bases and J by 6 bases; unmatched bases: 6. This CDR3 region has 14 residues. The CDR3 bases are TGTGCCAGCAGCCAAGGACAGGGCGCTCAGCCCCAGCATTTT. This codes for CASSQGQGAQPQHF.

This clonotype has at least ten counts. In a library made to pick up alpha chains, this beta chain is a stray read with a size that means little. This chain links TRBV12-3 or TRBV12-4 with TRBJ2-1, with TRBD1 matching 7 bases. Trimming removed 6 bases from V and 2 bases from J; junction bases left unmatched: 4. CDR3 length: 14 amino acids. This CDR3 reads CASRMTGPYNEQFF. The DNA of the CDR3 is TGTGCCAGCAGGATGACAGGGCCCTACAATGAGCAGTTCTTC.

By proportion, this clonotype is medium-sized. Because this beta chain is a stray read in a library intended to capture alpha chains, its abundance should not be given much weight. V and J are TRBV7-9 and TRBJ2-7; D possibly matches TRBD1 or TRBD2 (5 bases each). From germline, CDR1 is SEHNR and CDR2 FQNEAQ (reference sequence). The CDR3 is 13 residues long. V lost 2 bases to trimming and J lost 6 bases, with 11 bases between them. The CDR3 nucleotides are TGTGCCAGCAGCTTATTGGCAGGGAGCGAGCAGTACTTC. This encodes CASSLLAGSEQYF.

This clonotype has a count of ten or more. This beta chain was picked up by a library intended for alpha chains and is off target, so its count carries little meaning. The J gene is TRBJ2-2, the V gene TRBV30, with 7 nucleotides matching TRBD1. Trimming at V came to 3 bases and at J to 5 bases, leaving 6 bases not matched to a gene. Germline V gene lookup returns CDR1 GTSNPN and CDR2 SVGIG (reference sequence). The CDR3 totals 14 residues. Here the CDR3 reads CAWRGDRLTGELFF. The CDR3 bases are TGTGCCTGGAGGGGGGACAGACTAACCGGGGAGCTGTTTTTT.

In this sample, this clonotype turned up many times. Found in a library prepared for alpha chains, this beta chain is an off-target read, and its abundance has little meaning. The V gene is TRBV20-1, the J gene TRBJ2-1; either TRBD1 or TRBD2 may supply D (6 bases each). CDR1 DFQATT and CDR2 SNEGSKA come from the germline V gene (reference sequence). The CDR3 extends over 17 amino acids. The V and J ends lost 0 bases and 2 bases respectively, with 17 bases between them. The CDR3 DNA reads as TGCAGTGCTAGAGATATGACAGGAGGGGGGCCCTACAATGAGCAGTTCTTC. Encoded protein: CSARDMTGGGPYNEQFF.

About this clonotype: A much bigger clone sits one base away, suggesting this may be a read error. Because the library targeted alpha chains, this beta chain is an off-target read whose size means little. The J gene is TRBJ2-1, the V gene TRBV3-1; no definite D call. Per the germline V gene, CDR1 is LGHDT and CDR2 is YNNKEL (reference sequence). There are 13 residues in the CDR3. In nucleotides, the CDR3 is TGTCCCAGCAGCCCATGGTTCGGCAATGAGCAGTTCTTC. Residues: CPSSPWFGNEQFF.

This clonotype has a count of ten or more. Found in a library prepared for alpha chains, this beta chain is an off-target read, and its abundance has little meaning. V is TRBV12-5 and J is TRBJ1-2; D is ambiguous. V lost 4 bases and J lost 4, with 13 bases in between. Germline loops: CDR1 LGHNT, CDR2 FRNRAP. The CDR3 is 14 residues long. This CDR3 reads CASGSSGLPYGYTF. CDR3 DNA sequence: TGTGCTAGTGGTTCCTCGGGCTTACCCTATGGCTACACCTTC.

In its sample, this clonotype was seen many times. The size of this beta chain means little, since it is a stray read in a library made for alpha chains. The chain is built from TRBV11-2 and TRBJ2-1, with D tentatively TRBD2 (5 bases). Looked up from germline, CDR1 is SGHAT and CDR2 is FQNNGV. The V end lost 1 base, the J end lost 5 bases, and 12 bases lay between the germline ends. This CDR3 is built from 15 residues. The CDR3 is CASSLGGAGNNEQFF. CDR3 bases: TGTGCCAGCAGCTTAGGGGGAGCCGGAAACAATGAGCAGTTCTTC.

This clonotype was seen repeatedly, ten times or more. This beta chain is an unintended read in a library built for alpha chains; its size means little. The chain couples TRBV9 to TRBJ1-1; D is perhaps TRBD1 (6 bases). The CDR3 runs 15 residues. Germline V gives CDR1 SGDLS, CDR2 YYNGEE. V was cut by 4 bases and J by 3 bases, with 16 bases left in between. The CDR3 DNA sequence: TGTGCCAGCAGCCCGGGGACACTCGGGCACACTGAAGCTTTCTTT. Amino acids: CASSPGTLGHTEAFF.

This clonotype was seen many times. This beta chain is an unintended read in a library built for alpha chains; its size means little. The V and J genes are TRBV5-5 and TRBJ2-3, with 7 positions matching TRBD2. The V gene end was trimmed by 4 bases and the J gene end by 1 base; junction bases not matched to a gene: 12. The CDR3 totals 17 residues. CDR1 and CDR2 (germline): SGHKS, YYEKEE (reference sequence). The CDR3 sequence: CASSATSVQSRTDTQYF. CDR3 nucleotide sequence: TGTGCCAGCAGCGCTACTAGCGTACAGAGTCGCACAGATACGCAGTATTTT.

This clonotype was recorded many times. For a library built for alpha chains, this beta chain is a stray read; little rests on its size. The chain recombines TRBV5-6 with TRBJ2-2; possibly TRBD1 for D (6 bases). This CDR3 has 13 residues. Trimming took 0 bases from V and 9 from J, leaving 9 bases between them. In germline, CDR1 is SGHDT, CDR2 YYEEEE. The CDR3 DNA reads as TGTGCCAGCAGCTTGGCAGGGGCCCGGGAGCTGTTTTTT. This translates into CASSLAGARELFF.

Relative to its sample, this clonotype is medium-sized. This beta chain represents an off-target read in a library built for alpha chains; its size is of limited meaning. This CDR3 reads CASTLLSDTEAFF. Here the CDR3 DNA reads TGTGCCAGCACCCTATTATCAGACACTGAAGCTTTCTTT. This rearrangement joins TRBV11-2 to TRBJ1-1; D remains ambiguous. CDR3 size: 13 residues. Looked up from germline, CDR1 is SGHAT and CDR2 is FQNNGV. Deletions cut 7 bases from V and 3 bases from J, with 12 bases between.

By share, this clonotype ranks as medium-sized. The library was designed around alpha chains, so this beta chain is a stray read whose abundance carries little weight. The CDR3 protein is CAISASGEETQYF. CDR3 bases: TGTGCCATCAGTGCTAGCGGGGAAGAGACCCAGTACTTC. The V and J genes are TRBV10-3 and TRBJ2-5; 9 bases are a match to TRBD2. Trimming took 4 bases from V and 3 from J; bases not matched to a gene: 0. The CDR3 has 13 amino acids. Germline-derived CDR1 and CDR2 are ENHRY and SYGVKD.

As regards this clonotype: Because this beta chain is a stray read in a library intended to capture alpha chains, its abundance should not be given much weight. The rearrangement uses TRBV5-1 and TRBJ2-3, with D maybe TRBD2 (5 bases). CDR1 and CDR2 (germline): SGHRS, YFSETQ. The CDR3 length is 15 residues. Deletions cut 1 base from V and 8 bases from J, with 17 bases between. The CDR3 nucleotides are TGCGCCAGCAGCTTGAGTGCCGGGGATCGGGGTACGCAGTATTTT. This encodes CASSLSAGDRGTQYF.

This clonotype is classed as medium-sized. This beta chain represents an off-target read in a library built for alpha chains; its size is of limited meaning. This chain links TRBV20-1 with TRBJ2-7; weak D call: TRBD2 (6 bases). This CDR3 comprises 14 residues. Germline-derived CDR1 and CDR2 are DFQATT and SNEGSKA (reference sequence). Trimming pared 7 bases from V and 6 bases from J, leaving 22 bases between. The DNA for the CDR3 is TGCAGTGTTCCCATCGAGGCGGGGAGCCGCGAGCAGTACTTC. This codes for CSVPIEAGSREQYF.

This clonotype was observed many times. A library made for alpha chains picked up this beta chain off target, so its size means little. V gene TRBV5-1 combines with J gene TRBJ2-3; 11 bases agree with TRBD1. Germline V lookup: CDR1 SGHRS, CDR2 YFSETQ. The CDR3 is made up of 20 amino acids. Germline trimming cut 4 bases from V and 2 bases from J; bases unmatched to any gene: 18. CDR3 region: CASSPGWTGGSAAYTDTQYF. CDR3 sequence (DNA): TGCGCCAGCAGCCCCGGTTGGACAGGGGGCTCGGCCGCCTACACAGATACGCAGTATTTT.

This clonotype is classed as medium-sized. This beta chain lies outside the target of a library built for alpha chains; its clone size means little. The chain carries TRBV5-4 and TRBJ2-7; a possible D gene is TRBD1 (6 bases). V was shortened by 1 base and J by 7 bases, with 12 bases between the two germline ends. This CDR3 is 13 amino acids long. Germline V lookup: CDR1 SGHNT, CDR2 YYREEE (reference sequence). The CDR3 bases are TGTGCCAGCAGCTTGACAGGGCTAGGGGAGCAGTACTTC. Protein sequence: CASSLTGLGEQYF.